This T cell receptor (beta chain) was found in a study of cytomegalovirus exposure and HLA in healthy donors. Turning to this clone: Antigen: not known. The same CDR3 arises from other DNA sequences in this sample as well.

Findings of the study overall: Three of the chains that were CMV-associated were confirmed in vitro to be specific for CMV antigens. Cytomegalovirus-associated TCR beta chains were listed, numbering 150 to 200.

Trimming stripped 0 bases from V and 1 base from J, with 10 bases between. The CDR3 is 15 residues long. Germline V gene lookup returns CDR1 SGHRS and CDR2 YFSETQ. Sequencing used immunoSEQ multiplex PCR; TCRdb keeps in-frame clones, though not all of them. Found here are roughly 180,000 clones, about four fifths of them singletons; the top ten hold approximately 7%. The chain combines TRBV5-1 with TRBJ2-5; no clear D gene. The source is a man aged 18 to 30 in good health and CMV-seropositive. Sequencing input: PBMCs. The CDR3 DNA reads TGCGCCAGCAGCTTGGGTCCCGGCGGCCAAGAGACCCAGTACTTC. It codes for CASSLGPGGQETQYF.